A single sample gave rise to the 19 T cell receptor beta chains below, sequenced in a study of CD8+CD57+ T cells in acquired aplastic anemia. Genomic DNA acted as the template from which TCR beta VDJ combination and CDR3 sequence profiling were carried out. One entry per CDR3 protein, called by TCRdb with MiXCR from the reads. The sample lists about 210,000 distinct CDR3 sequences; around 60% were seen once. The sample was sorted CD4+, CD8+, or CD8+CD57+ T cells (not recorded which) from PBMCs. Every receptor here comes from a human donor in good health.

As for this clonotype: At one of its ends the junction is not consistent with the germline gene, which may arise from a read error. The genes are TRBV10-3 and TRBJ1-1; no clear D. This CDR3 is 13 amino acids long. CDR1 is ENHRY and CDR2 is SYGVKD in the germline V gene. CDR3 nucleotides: TGTGCCAGCAGTGTCACCCTCCAGGCTGAAGCTTTCTTT. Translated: CASSVTLQAEAFF.

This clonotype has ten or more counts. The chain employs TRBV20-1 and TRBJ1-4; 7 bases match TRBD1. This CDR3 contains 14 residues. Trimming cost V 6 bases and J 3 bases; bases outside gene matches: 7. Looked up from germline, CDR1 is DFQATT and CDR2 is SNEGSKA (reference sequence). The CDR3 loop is CSAGQSSSNEKLFF. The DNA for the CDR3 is TGCAGTGCGGGACAGTCGAGCTCTAATGAAAAACTGTTTTTT.

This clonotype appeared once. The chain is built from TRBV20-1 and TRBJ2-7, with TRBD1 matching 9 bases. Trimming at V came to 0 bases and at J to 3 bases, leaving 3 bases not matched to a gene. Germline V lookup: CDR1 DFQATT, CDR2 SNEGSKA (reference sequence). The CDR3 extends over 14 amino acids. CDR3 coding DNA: TGCAGTGCTAGAGATCCGGGACAGGGCTACGAGCAGTACTTC. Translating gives CSARDPGQGYEQYF.

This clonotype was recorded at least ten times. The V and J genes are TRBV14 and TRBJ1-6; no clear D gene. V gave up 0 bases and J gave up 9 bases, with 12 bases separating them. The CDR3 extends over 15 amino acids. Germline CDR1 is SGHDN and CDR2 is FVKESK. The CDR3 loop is CASSQDYVPASPLHF. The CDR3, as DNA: TGTGCCAGCAGCCAAGATTACGTTCCCGCTTCACCCCTCCACTTT.

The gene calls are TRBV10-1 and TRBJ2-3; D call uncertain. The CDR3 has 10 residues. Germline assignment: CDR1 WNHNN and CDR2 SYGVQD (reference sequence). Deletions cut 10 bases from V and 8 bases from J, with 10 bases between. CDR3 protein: CANQTGTQYF. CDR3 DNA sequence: TGCGCCAACCAGACTGGTACGCAGTATTTT.

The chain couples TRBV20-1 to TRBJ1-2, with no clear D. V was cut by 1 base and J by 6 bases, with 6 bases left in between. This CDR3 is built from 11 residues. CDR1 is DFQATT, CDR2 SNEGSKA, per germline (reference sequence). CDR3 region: CSARVAHGYTF. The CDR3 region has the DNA TGCAGTGCTAGAGTCGCCCATGGCTACACCTTC.

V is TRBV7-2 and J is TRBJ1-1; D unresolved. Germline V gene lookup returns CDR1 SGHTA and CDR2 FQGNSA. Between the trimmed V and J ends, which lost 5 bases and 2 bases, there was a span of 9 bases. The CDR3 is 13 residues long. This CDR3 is CASSRTGNTEAFF. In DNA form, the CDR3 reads TGTGCCAGCAGCCGAACCGGAAACACTGAAGCTTTCTTT.

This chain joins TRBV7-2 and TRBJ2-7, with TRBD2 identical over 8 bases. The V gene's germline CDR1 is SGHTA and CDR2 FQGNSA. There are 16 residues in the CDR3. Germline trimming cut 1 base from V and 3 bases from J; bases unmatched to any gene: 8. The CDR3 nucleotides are TGTGCCAGCAGCTTAGTGGGGATAGCGGGAAACTACGAGCAGTACTTC. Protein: CASSLVGIAGNYEQYF.

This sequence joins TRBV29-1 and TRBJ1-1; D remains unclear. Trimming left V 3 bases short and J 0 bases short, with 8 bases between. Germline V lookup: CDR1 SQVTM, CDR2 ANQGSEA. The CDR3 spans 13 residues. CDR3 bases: TGCAGCGTTGACGGTCGGCTGAACACTGAAGCTTTCTTT. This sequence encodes CSVDGRLNTEAFF.

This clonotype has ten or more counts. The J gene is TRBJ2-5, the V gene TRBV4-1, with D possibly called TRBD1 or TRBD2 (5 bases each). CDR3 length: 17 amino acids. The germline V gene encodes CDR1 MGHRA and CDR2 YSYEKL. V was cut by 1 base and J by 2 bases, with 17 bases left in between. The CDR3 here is CASSQVGQGGGQETQYF. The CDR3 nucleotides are TGCGCCAGCAGCCAAGTCGGGCAGGGCGGCGGGCAAGAGACCCAGTACTTC.

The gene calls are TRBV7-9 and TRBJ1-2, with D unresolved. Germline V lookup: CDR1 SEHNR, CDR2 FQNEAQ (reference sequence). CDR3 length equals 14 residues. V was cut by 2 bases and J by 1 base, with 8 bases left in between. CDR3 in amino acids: CASSLRESNYGYTF. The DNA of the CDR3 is TGTGCCAGCAGCTTACGCGAGAGTAACTATGGCTACACCTTC.

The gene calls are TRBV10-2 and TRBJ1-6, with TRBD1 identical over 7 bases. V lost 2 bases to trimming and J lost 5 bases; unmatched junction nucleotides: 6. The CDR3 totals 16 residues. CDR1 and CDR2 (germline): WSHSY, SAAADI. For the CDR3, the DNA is TGCGCCAGCAGTGAGGATGACAGGGTGAATAATTCACCCCTCCACTTT. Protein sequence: CASSEDDRVNNSPLHF.

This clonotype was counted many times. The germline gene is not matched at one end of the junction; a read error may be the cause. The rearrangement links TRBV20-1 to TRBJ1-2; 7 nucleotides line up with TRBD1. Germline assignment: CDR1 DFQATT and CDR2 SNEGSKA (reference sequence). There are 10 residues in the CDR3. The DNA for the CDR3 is TGCAGTGCTAGACCTGAGACAGGGTTTTTC. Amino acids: CSARPETGFF.

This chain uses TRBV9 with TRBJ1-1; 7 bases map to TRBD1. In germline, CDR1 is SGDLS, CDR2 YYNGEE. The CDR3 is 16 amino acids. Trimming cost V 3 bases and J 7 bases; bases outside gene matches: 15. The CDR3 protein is CASSGGRGSGTNEAFF. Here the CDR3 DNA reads TGTGCCAGCAGCGGAGGCAGGGGGTCTGGAACTAATGAAGCTTTCTTT. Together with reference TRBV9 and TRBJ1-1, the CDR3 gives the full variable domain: DSGVTQTPKHLITATGQRVTLRCSPRSGDLSVYWYQQSLDQGLQFLIQYYNGEERAKGNILERFSAQQFPDLHSELNLSSLELGDSALYFCASSGGRGSGTNEAFFGQGTRLTVV.

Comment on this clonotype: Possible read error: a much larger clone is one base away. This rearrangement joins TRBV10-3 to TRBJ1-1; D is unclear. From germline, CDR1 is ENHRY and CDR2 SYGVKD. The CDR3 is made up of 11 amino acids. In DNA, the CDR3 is TGTGCCACGACTCTGAACACTGAAGCTATCTTT. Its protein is CATTLNTEAIF.

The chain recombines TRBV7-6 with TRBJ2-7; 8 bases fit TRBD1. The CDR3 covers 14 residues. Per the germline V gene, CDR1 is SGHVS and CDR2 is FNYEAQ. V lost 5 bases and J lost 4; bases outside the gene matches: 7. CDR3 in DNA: TGTGCCAGCAGCCCCACAGGGGGTGAATACGAGCAGTACTTC. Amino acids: CASSPTGGEYEQYF.

Written as DNA, the CDR3 is TGTGCCAGCGAGGGTCTAGATTCACCCCTCCACTTT. Translating it yields CASEGLDSPLHF. The V gene is TRBV7-9, the J gene TRBJ1-6, with D unresolved. Trimming stripped 8 bases from V and 8 bases from J, with 10 bases between. Germline CDR1 and CDR2: SEHNR and FQNEAQ (reference sequence). The CDR3 loop spans 12 amino acids.

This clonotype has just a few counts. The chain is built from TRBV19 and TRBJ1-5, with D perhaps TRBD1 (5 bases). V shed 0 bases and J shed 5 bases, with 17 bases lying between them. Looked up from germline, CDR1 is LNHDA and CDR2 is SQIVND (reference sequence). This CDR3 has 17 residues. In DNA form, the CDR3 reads TGTGCCAGTAGTATAGATCACGGTGCGTGGGACTATCAGCCCCAGCATTTT. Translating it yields CASSIDHGAWDYQPQHF.

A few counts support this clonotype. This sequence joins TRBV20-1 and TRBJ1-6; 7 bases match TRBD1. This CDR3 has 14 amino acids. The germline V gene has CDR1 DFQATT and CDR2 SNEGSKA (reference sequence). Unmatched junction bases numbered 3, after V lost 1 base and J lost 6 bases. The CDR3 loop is CSARVTGPNSPLHF. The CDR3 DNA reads TGCAGTGCTAGAGTGACAGGGCCTAATTCACCCCTCCACTTT.